This note documents a single T cell receptor beta chain sequence. The antigen is undetermined. The data were taken from a study of cytomegalovirus exposure and HLA in healthy donors. Study-level findings and limits: A few chains tied to CMV proved CMV antigen-specific in vitro.

Repertoires were generated with immunoSEQ multiplex PCR, while TCRdb's copy carries only in-frame clones and drops some. The sample carries about 360,000 clones, 86% recorded once. Specimen: PBMCs. The receptor was derived from a woman in her late teens or twenties in good health and CMV-seronegative.

The CDR3 region is CASRVGLAEDSTYNEQFF. CDR3 sequence (DNA): TGTGCCAGCAGGGTAGGGTTAGCGGAGGACTCTACCTACAATGAGCAGTTCTTC. J is TRBJ2-1 and V is TRBV2, with D possibly matching TRBD2 (6 bases). Germline CDR1 and CDR2: SNHLY and FYNNEI. V lost 6 bases and J 2 bases, leaving 23 bases between the germline ends. The CDR3 has 18 amino acids.